Each of the 28 T cell receptor beta chains below was sequenced from the same sample in a study of preoperative IRX-2 immunotherapy in early breast cancer (dated by TCRdb to about 2019). The library was obtained by the immunoSEQ multiplex PCR assay. TCRdb retrieved this table from immuneACCESS and kept in-frame rearrangements only. Not all clones are present; in checked studies, unresolved V genes account for under half, and no reason is known for the remainder. Here the sample has around 95,000 clones; roughly 88% occur a single time. The ten largest account for around 2.1% of the sample. Reading the label with the study, this specimen's treatment or condition is: preoperative locoregional IRX-2 cytokine immunotherapy. Material: tumor tissue, obtained after IRX-2 immunotherapy. These receptors came from a human donor with breast cancer.

The rearrangement links TRBV29-1 to TRBJ1-1; a possible D gene is TRBD1 (6 bases). V was cut by 2 bases and J by 3 bases, with 13 bases left in between. CDR3 length: 14 residues. Germline loops: CDR1 SQVTM, CDR2 ANQGSEA. The CDR3 nucleotides read TGCAGCGTTGAATTGGGGGGCCGGGACACTGAAGCTTTCTTT. It specifies CSVELGGRDTEAFF.

The chain joins TRBV28 to TRBJ2-2; possibly TRBD1 for D (5 bases). Germline V CDR1 and CDR2: MDHEN, SYDVKM. The V gene lost 3 bases and the J gene lost 6 bases, with 14 bases spanning the gap. The CDR3 contains 15 residues. CDR3 region: CASSFHRKAPGELFF. The CDR3 bases are TGTGCCAGCAGTTTCCACAGGAAGGCCCCCGGGGAGCTGTTTTTT.

The J gene is TRBJ2-1, the V gene TRBV18; D may be TRBD2 (5 bases). The CDR3 extends over 17 amino acids. V dropped 3 bases and J dropped 1 base, with 16 bases sitting between them. Per the germline V gene, CDR1 is KGHSH and CDR2 is LQKENI. The CDR3 here is CASSPPRSGRSYNEQFF. The CDR3 region has the DNA TGTGCCAGCTCACCTCCTCGGAGCGGCCGATCCTACAATGAGCAGTTCTTC.

This chain links TRBV7-7 with TRBJ2-3, with D tentatively TRBD2 (5 bases). Looked up from germline, CDR1 is SSHAT and CDR2 is FNYEAQ (reference sequence). The CDR3 is 14 residues long. V was shortened by 3 bases and J by 1 base, with 8 bases between the two germline ends. CDR3 loop: CASSFEGGTDTQYF. In DNA form, the CDR3 reads TGTGCCAGCAGCTTCGAGGGAGGCACAGATACGCAGTATTTT.

The genes are TRBV5-1 and TRBJ2-4, with D perhaps matching TRBD2 (6 bases). CDR3 size: 16 residues. The V gene lost 0 bases and the J gene lost 3 bases, with 13 bases spanning the gap. Looked up from germline, CDR1 is SGHRS and CDR2 is YFSETQ. CDR3 sequence reads: CASSLAAGRGKNIQYF. For the CDR3, the DNA is TGCGCCAGCAGCTTGGCCGCGGGACGGGGCAAAAACATTCAGTACTTC.

The V and J genes are TRBV29-1 and TRBJ1-4, with D possibly matching TRBD1 (6 bases). V lost 7 bases, J lost 7 bases, and 13 bases lay in between. The CDR3 covers 12 residues. CDR1 and CDR2 (germline): SQVTM, ANQGSEA. The CDR3 here is CSAWMGAEKLFF. The CDR3 DNA reads TGCAGCGCCTGGATGGGGGCTGAAAAACTGTTTTTT.

The chain couples TRBV28 to TRBJ1-5; 9 bases are a match to TRBD1. This CDR3 has 17 amino acids. Germline CDR1 is MDHEN and CDR2 is SYDVKM. J was trimmed by 0 bases and V by 4 bases; bases with no gene match: 7. CDR3 coding DNA: TGTGCCAGCAGTTCCCACCGGGACAGGGCTAGCAATCAGCCCCAGCATTTT. Translating it yields CASSSHRDRASNQPQHF.

V and J are TRBV14 and TRBJ2-6; 9 bases match TRBD1. V shed 1 base and J 1 base; nucleotides not matched to a gene: 8. The CDR3 has 19 amino acids. Per the germline V gene, CDR1 is SGHDN and CDR2 is FVKESK. CDR3 coding DNA: TGTGCCAGCAGCCAAGGGTGGGACAGGGTTCTATCTGGGGCCAACGTCCTGACTTTC. Its protein product is CASSQGWDRVLSGANVLTF.

The chain has TRBV28 and TRBJ1-4; tentatively, D is TRBD1 (5 bases). Trimming removed 5 bases from V and 8 bases from J, with 24 bases in between. Germline assignment: CDR1 MDHEN and CDR2 SYDVKM. The CDR3 totals 17 residues. DNA for the CDR3: TGTGCCAGCAGTCCTCGGGGACTGACCGACCTTTGGGAAAAACTGTTTTTT. Translation: CASSPRGLTDLWEKLFF.

The chain is built from TRBV28 and TRBJ1-4; D gene ambiguous. The CDR3 sequence is 16 residues long. Trimming stripped 6 bases from V and 0 bases from J, with 14 bases between. CDR1 and CDR2 from the germline V gene are MDHEN and SYDVKM. The CDR3 nucleotides are TGTGCCAGCAGCCCTCACGGAATTGCAACTAATGAAAAACTGTTTTTT. Residues: CASSPHGIATNEKLFF. The full variable domain, with the rest looked up from reference TRBV28 and TRBJ1-4, is DVKVTQSSRYLVKRTGEKVFLECVQDMDHENMFWYRQDPGLGLRLIYFSYDVKMKEKGDIPEGYSVSREKKERFSLILESASTNQTSMYLCASSPHGIATNEKLFFGSGTQLSVL.

The V and J genes are TRBV11-3 and TRBJ1-5, with D possibly matching TRBD1 (5 bases). Germline values: CDR1 SGHNT, CDR2 YENEEA. Trimming took 6 bases from V and 9 from J, leaving 21 bases between them. The CDR3 loop spans 15 amino acids. The CDR3 nucleotides are TGTGCCAGCAGTCGGGACGGCCGCGCCGGGGGGCCCCAGCATTTT. As protein: CASSRDGRAGGPQHF. Full variable domain (remainder filled in from reference TRBV11-3 and TRBJ1-5): EAGVVQSPRYKIIEKKQPVAFWCNPISGHNTLYWYLQNLGQGPELLIRYENEEAVDDSQLPKDRFSAERLKGVDSTLKIQPAELGDSAVYLCASSRDGRAGGPQHFGDGTRLSIL.

The genes are TRBV19 and TRBJ1-5; D uncertain. V was trimmed by 3 bases and J by 4 bases, leaving 7 bases between them. Germline CDR1 and CDR2: LNHDA and SQIVND (reference sequence). The CDR3 loop spans 13 amino acids. Here the CDR3 reads CASSIVYNQPQHF. For the CDR3, the DNA is TGTGCCAGTAGTATTGTCTATAATCAGCCCCAGCATTTT.

The chain links TRBV29-1 to TRBJ1-2; D may be TRBD1 (5 bases). The CDR3 consists of 14 residues. V lost 4 bases to trimming and J lost 4 bases, with 16 bases between them. Germline lookup yields CDR1 SQVTM and CDR2 ANQGSEA. CDR3 bases: TGCAGCGTTGTTGGGGCCCTGGCGGGCTATGGCTACACCTTC. It encodes CSVVGALAGYGYTF.

J is TRBJ2-1 and V is TRBV10-3; 8 bases are a match to TRBD2. CDR3 size: 14 residues. The V segment lost 2 bases and the J segment 7 bases; nucleotides outside the gene matches: 4. CDR1 and CDR2 from the germline V gene are ENHRY and SYGVKD. This chain's CDR3 is CAISEGLAGNEQFF. CDR3 nucleotide sequence: TGTGCCATCAGTGAGGGGCTAGCGGGTAATGAGCAGTTCTTC.

The V and J genes are TRBV5-1 and TRBJ1-1, with 7 bases that match TRBD1. J lost 1 base, V lost 1 base, and 1 base had no gene match. CDR3 length: 14 residues. Germline V gives CDR1 SGHRS, CDR2 YFSETQ. The CDR3 region has the DNA TGCGCCAGCAGCTTGCAGGGGGGGAACACTGAAGCTTTCTTT. Translated: CASSLQGGNTEAFF. Based on the CDR3 plus reference TRBV5-1 and TRBJ1-1, the full variable domain is KAGVTQTPRYLIKTRGQQVTLSCSPISGHRSVSWYQQTPGQGLQFLFEYFSETQRNKGNFPGRFSGRQFSNSRSEMNVSTLELGDSALYLCASSLQGGNTEAFFGQGTRLTVV.

The V and J genes are TRBV5-1 and TRBJ2-3; no definite D call. The V end lost 0 bases, the J end lost 8 bases, and 13 bases lay between the germline ends. CDR1 SGHRS and CDR2 YFSETQ come from the germline V gene. The CDR3 contains 14 residues. This CDR3 reads CASSLAEWSGTQYF. The CDR3, as DNA: TGCGCCAGCAGCTTGGCGGAATGGTCAGGTACGCAGTATTTT.

The chain carries TRBV11-3 and TRBJ1-3; perhaps TRBD1 as D (5 bases). V lost 3 bases and J lost 4, with 13 bases in between. Germline V gives CDR1 SGHNT, CDR2 YENEEA. CDR3 length: 15 amino acids. The CDR3 region is CASSLEEGRGNTIYF. Written as DNA, the CDR3 is TGTGCCAGCAGCTTGGAAGAGGGACGCGGAAACACCATATATTTT.

V is TRBV15 and J is TRBJ1-5; D unclear. This CDR3 region has 15 residues. With 2 bases removed from V and 0 bases from J, the gap between germline ends came to 8 bases. Germline values: CDR1 LNHNV, CDR2 YYDKDF (reference sequence). This chain's CDR3 is CATSRYRDSNQPQHF. DNA for the CDR3: TGTGCCACCAGCAGATATCGAGATAGCAATCAGCCCCAGCATTTT.

The chain carries TRBV5-1 and TRBJ2-7, with D perhaps matching TRBD2 (5 bases). Germline-derived CDR1 and CDR2 are SGHRS and YFSETQ. Deletions cut 4 bases from V and 7 bases from J, with 18 bases between. The CDR3 is 14 residues long. This CDR3 reads CASSREATWEEQYF. The CDR3 DNA reads as TGCGCCAGCAGCCGAGAGGCGACGTGGGAGGAGCAGTACTTC.

The chain carries TRBV19 and TRBJ1-5; D gene unclear. The V gene's germline CDR1 is LNHDA and CDR2 SQIVND (reference sequence). This CDR3 has 13 amino acids. V lost 2 bases and J lost 3, with 5 bases in between. The CDR3 loop reads CASSIMVNQPQHF. The CDR3 DNA reads as TGTGCCAGTAGTATAATGGTCAATCAGCCCCAGCATTTT. Filled out from reference TRBV19 and TRBJ1-5, the complete variable domain reads DGGITQSPKYLFRKEGQNVTLSCEQNLNHDAMYWYRQDPGQGLRLIYYSQIVNDFQKGDIAEGYSVSREKKESFPLTVTSAQKNPTAFYLCASSIMVNQPQHFGDGTRLSIL.

The rearrangement uses TRBV5-1 and TRBJ1-6; 7 bases align to TRBD1. Germline V gene data show CDR1 as SGHRS and CDR2 as YFSETQ. The CDR3 is 15 residues long. The junction had 3 bases not matched to a gene; V was cut back by 0 bases and J by 6 bases. CDR3 in amino acids: CASSLEGASNSPLHF. The DNA for the CDR3 is TGCGCCAGCAGCTTGGAGGGGGCCTCTAATTCACCCCTCCACTTT.

This chain uses TRBV6-8 with TRBJ2-7; TRBD2 aligns across 8 bases. The junction had 18 bases not matched to a gene; V was cut back by 8 bases and J by 3 bases. This CDR3 region has 17 residues. The germline V gene has CDR1 MNHGY and CDR2 SAAAGT. CDR3: CASSPLPGLAGSYEQYF. Here the CDR3 DNA reads TGTGCCAGCTCCCCCCTCCCCGGCCTAGCGGGTAGCTACGAGCAGTACTTC.

The chain couples TRBV6-8 to TRBJ2-7; 9 nucleotides agree with TRBD2. Per the germline V gene, CDR1 is MNHGY and CDR2 is SAAAGT. The CDR3 loop spans 15 amino acids. The trim removed 6 bases at V and 2 bases at J, leaving 8 bases unmatched. CDR3 nucleotides: TGTGCCAGCAGGGCGGGAGGGCCTCCTGCCTACGAGCAGTACTTC. Translated, it gives CASRAGGPPAYEQYF.

The chain couples TRBV18 to TRBJ2-7; 7 bases match TRBD1. The CDR3 loop spans 14 amino acids. Trimming cost V 5 bases and J 3 bases; bases outside gene matches: 7. CDR1 and CDR2 (germline): KGHSH, LQKENI. CDR3 sequence: CASSSQDRVYEQYF. CDR3 nucleotide sequence: TGTGCCAGCTCATCACAAGACAGGGTCTACGAGCAGTACTTC.

The chain employs TRBV6-8 and TRBJ1-3; a weak D match, TRBD1 (5 bases). This CDR3 has 13 amino acids. Per germline, CDR1 MNHGY and CDR2 SAAAGT. V was pared by 6 bases and J by 2 bases, with 8 bases between. CDR3 region: CASRQVPGNTIYF. CDR3 in DNA: TGTGCCAGCAGACAGGTCCCTGGAAACACCATATATTTT.

The chain combines TRBV10-2 with TRBJ2-2; maybe TRBD1 (8 bases). The CDR3 runs 16 residues. The V end lost 6 bases, the J end lost 2 bases, and 16 bases lay between the germline ends. From germline, CDR1 is WSHSY and CDR2 SAAADI. CDR3 sequence (DNA): TGCGCCAGCAGCGAATACAGGGGGGGTAACACCGGGGAGCTGTTTTTT. Protein product: CASSEYRGGNTGELFF.

The chain uses TRBV19 and TRBJ1-5; D gene ambiguous. V was clipped by 6 bases and J by 5 bases, with 11 bases between them. Germline assignment: CDR1 LNHDA and CDR2 SQIVND (reference sequence). The CDR3 has 13 amino acids. The CDR3 region is CASRATRDQPQHF. CDR3 DNA: TGTGCCAGTAGAGCAACAAGGGATCAGCCCCAGCATTTT.

This clone showed up just a few times. The CDR3: CASSQDGGAGGYTF. The CDR3 DNA reads as TGTGCCAGCAGCCAAGATGGCGGGGCTGGAGGCTACACCTTC. This chain joins TRBV14 and TRBJ1-2; D might be TRBD1 (5 bases). Germline-derived CDR1 and CDR2 are SGHDN and FVKESK. V shed 0 bases and J shed 8 bases, with 13 bases lying between them. This CDR3 has 14 amino acids.